These T cell receptor beta chains were read from a single sample in a study of patients and donors after allogeneic stem cell transplantation. One entry per CDR3 protein results from TCRdb running MiXCR on the RT-PCR reads. The table lists some 880,000 distinct CDR3 sequences, around 17% of them singletons. Specimen: blood, either unsorted or a sorted T cell fraction (not recorded which). The receptors were gathered from a human donor who was either an allogeneic HSCT recipient or a stem cell or donor lymphocyte infusion donor (not recorded which). It is not recorded whose cells these are; they may come from a transplant donor. The CDR3 runs from the conserved cysteine through the conserved F or W. The order of the fields is clone size, J gene, V gene, CDR3 length, D gene, CDR3 protein, CDR3 DNA. D genes are given only for firm matches. Expanded clones get a size class; other rows say once, few or many, or leave the size out.

>few|TRBJ2-1|TRBV7-3|16|TRBD2
CASSPRSGLGYNEQFF
TGTGCCAGCAGCCCCAGGTCGGGACTAGGCTACAATGAGCAGTTCTTC
>few|TRBJ2-5|TRBV12-3/TRBV12-4|12|TRBD2
CASKSGGETQYF
TGTGCCAGCAAAAGCGGGGGGGAGACCCAGTACTTC
>NA|TRBJ2-2|TRBV11-2|17|TRBD1
CASSSVRGLKSTGELFF
TGTGCCAGCAGCTCGGTCAGGGGGCTAAAGAGCACCGGGGAGCTGTTTTTT
>NA|TRBJ2-1|TRBV19|14|TRBD2
CATISGRRGDEQFF
TGTGCCACCATTAGCGGGAGGCGCGGGGATGAGCAGTTCTTC
>many|TRBJ2-1|TRBV29-1|10|NA
CSARHNEQFF
TGCAGCGCGCGCCATAATGAGCAGTTCTTC
>few|TRBJ1-1|TRBV9|16|NA
CASSPGGRRVNTEAFF
TGTGCCAGCAGCCCGGGGGGCAGGAGGGTGAACACTGAAGCTTTCTTT
>NA|TRBJ2-7|TRBV19|16|TRBD2
CASSIGGSGSLYEQYF
TGTGCCAGTAGTATAGGTGGTAGCGGGAGTTTATACGAGCAGTACTTC
>many|TRBJ2-7|TRBV7-2|14|NA
CASSLGGGYYEQYF
TGTGCCAGCAGCTTAGGAGGAGGGTACTACGAGCAGTACTTC
>few|TRBJ2-6|TRBV25-1|16|TRBD1
CASSGSTGFGANVLTF
TGTGCCAGCAGTGGGTCGACAGGGTTTGGGGCCAACGTCCTGACTTTC
>NA|TRBJ2-5|TRBV12-5|16|TRBD2
CASGLVSSGVGETQYF
TGTGCTAGTGGTTTGGTGTCTAGCGGGGTCGGTGAGACCCAGTACTTC
>NA|TRBJ2-3|TRBV20-1|14|TRBD2
CSATTSGSLNTQYF
TGCAGTGCTACAACTAGCGGGAGTCTAAATACGCAGTATTTT
>NA|TRBJ2-5|TRBV7-9|15|NA
CASSPPQVYQETQYF
TGTGCCAGCAGCCCACCCCAGGTGTACCAAGAGACCCAGTACTTC
>NA|TRBJ2-7|TRBV27|14|NA
CASSPIDSSYEQYF
TGTGCCAGCAGTCCCATAGACAGCTCCTACGAGCAGTACTTC
>NA|TRBJ2-1|TRBV6-2/TRBV6-3|16|NA
CASSARTVVGYNEQFF
TGTGCCAGCAGTGCAAGGACAGTTGTGGGGTACAATGAGCAGTTCTTC
>few|TRBJ2-7|TRBV5-1|15|TRBD1
CASSVRGDRVSEQYF
TGCGCCAGCAGCGTCCGTGGGGACAGGGTGTCCGAGCAGTACTTC
>many|TRBJ1-5|TRBV27|14|NA
CASSPLGGNQPQHF
TGTGCCAGCAGCCCTTTGGGTGGCAATCAGCCCCAGCATTTT
>few|TRBJ2-7|TRBV3-1|12|NA
CASSPRWGVLYF
TGTGCCAGCAGCCCTAGGTGGGGGGTGCTGTACTTC
>NA|TRBJ1-4|TRBV15|16|NA
CATSRGGRPTNEKLFF
TGTGCCACCAGCAGAGGGGGGAGACCCACTAATGAAAAACTGTTTTTT
>NA|TRBJ2-7|TRBV25-1|16|TRBD2
CASSEWSSGGSYEQYF
TGTGCCAGCAGTGAATGGTCGTCCGGGGGGTCCTACGAGCAGTACTTC
>NA|TRBJ2-3|TRBV5-6|13|NA
CASSFTGLDTQYF
TGTGCCAGCAGCTTCACGGGGCTAGATACGCAGTATTTT
>NA|TRBJ1-1|TRBV5-1|14|TRBD1
CASSLAGGDGEAFF
TGCGCCAGCAGCTTGGCAGGGGGCGATGGTGAAGCTTTCTTT
>NA|TRBJ2-5|TRBV3-1|15|TRBD1
CASSWTGMLWETQYF
TGTGCCAGCAGCTGGACAGGGATGTTGTGGGAGACCCAGTACTTC
>NA|TRBJ2-1|TRBV4-3|17|TRBD1
CASSQDGRGPSYNEQFF
TGCGCCAGCAGCCAAGATGGAAGGGGGCCCTCCTACAATGAGCAGTTCTTC
>NA|TRBJ2-4|TRBV12-3/TRBV12-4|13|TRBD1
CASRPGQGNIQYF
TGTGCCAGCAGGCCGGGACAGGGAAACATTCAGTACTTC
>NA|TRBJ2-1|TRBV29-1|13|TRBD2
CSVSGRTNNEQFF
TGCAGCGTTAGCGGGAGGACGAACAATGAGCAGTTCTTC
>few|TRBJ2-7|TRBV20-1|12|NA
CSAPRGPYEQYF
TGCAGTGCTCCCCGAGGTCCCTACGAGCAGTACTTC
>NA|TRBJ2-2|TRBV7-9|14|NA
CASILLLDTGELFF
TGTGCCAGCATCCTACTGTTGGACACCGGGGAGCTGTTTTTT
>many|TRBJ1-4|TRBV29-1|10|NA
CSVGGEKLFF
TGCAGCGTTGGGGGCGAAAAACTGTTTTTT
>NA|TRBJ2-1|TRBV11-1|21|TRBD2
CASSPTLAGGPIPSSYNEQLF
TGTGCCAGCAGTCCTACGCTAGCGGGAGGGCCAATCCCAAGCTCCTACAATGAGCAGCTCTTC
>few|TRBJ2-1|TRBV6-5|15|TRBD1
CASSYAAGGGDEQFF
TGTGCCAGCAGTTACGCGGCAGGGGGTGGGGATGAGCAGTTCTTC
>NA|TRBJ2-7|TRBV20-1|13|NA
CSARSPQAYEQYF
TGCAGTGCCAGGAGTCCCCAAGCCTACGAGCAGTACTTC
>NA|TRBJ2-1|TRBV5-1|15|TRBD2
CASSGLAASYNEQFF
TGCGCCAGCAGCGGACTAGCGGCTTCCTACAATGAGCAGTTCTTC
>few|TRBJ2-3|TRBV6-1|14|NA
CASSEEGGADTQYF
TGTGCCAGCAGTGAGGAGGGTGGGGCAGATACGCAGTATTTT
>few|TRBJ2-7|TRBV27|15|NA
CASSPEAGSSYEQYF
TGTGCCAGCAGTCCCGAAGCCGGAAGCTCCTACGAGCAGTACTTC
>NA|TRBJ2-7|TRBV9|18|TRBD2
CASSLGTSGTSRSYEQYF
TGTGCCAGCAGTCTCGGGACTAGCGGGACATCGAGGTCCTACGAGCAGTACTTC
>NA|TRBJ1-5|TRBV2|16|NA
CASSDSQFYSNQPQHF
TGTGCCAGCAGTGATTCGCAATTCTATAGCAATCAGCCCCAGCATTTT
>NA|TRBJ1-5|TRBV20-1|15|NA
CSARNGENSNQPQHF
TGCAGTGCTAGAAACGGGGAAAATAGCAATCAGCCCCAGCATTTT